A single sample is the source of the 28 T cell receptor beta chains below, sequenced in a study of blood T cell repertoires in COVID-19. Clones were sequenced by immunoSEQ multiplex PCR, and TCRdb holds only the in-frame ones, with some missing. The sample yields 210,000 or so clones, approximately 83% seen once. Sequenced input: peripheral blood. Receptor source: a woman aged 25 to 45 with COVID-19, enrolled during active disease.

CDR3 nucleotides: TGTGCCAGCAGTTCGGGGGGGGCGGTGAGTAATTCACCCCTCCACTTT. Protein: CASSSGGAVSNSPLHF. This chain connects TRBV6-5 to TRBJ1-6; possible D gene TRBD1, 6 bases. Germline V gene lookup returns CDR1 MNHEY and CDR2 SVGAGI. The V end was cut by 4 bases, the J end by 6 bases, with 16 bases between. The CDR3 has 16 residues.

The chain uses TRBV11-2 and TRBJ2-1, with a weak D call TRBD2 (6 bases). The CDR3 consists of 14 residues. The germline V gene encodes CDR1 SGHAT and CDR2 FQNNGV. Trimming took off 1 base at V and 11 bases at J, with 15 bases between the two ends. The CDR3 spells CASSLASGLPKQFF. The CDR3 DNA reads as TGTGCCAGCAGCTTAGCCTCGGGACTTCCCAAGCAGTTCTTC.

This clone has more than one count but fewer than ten. The chain recombines TRBV4-1 with TRBJ1-3, with D possibly being TRBD1 (6 bases). V was clipped by 6 bases and J by 1 base, with 19 bases between them. CDR1 is MGHRA and CDR2 is YSYEKL in the germline V gene. CDR3 length equals 17 residues. The chain's CDR3 is CASRRTVTDSSGNTIYF. In nucleotides, the CDR3 is TGCGCCAGCAGGCGGACAGTAACCGACTCTTCTGGAAACACCATATATTTT.

About this clone itself: At one of its ends the junction is not consistent with the germline gene, which may arise from a read error. J is TRBJ1-3 and V is TRBV18; tentative D call: TRBD1 (6 bases). Germline CDR1 reads KGHSH; CDR2 reads LQKENI. The length of the CDR3 is 11 residues. This chain's CDR3 is CASSAFRQVDF. The CDR3 DNA reads TGTGCCAGCTCAGCATTCCGACAGGTGGATTTT.

The chain links TRBV7-9 to TRBJ2-7, with D perhaps matching TRBD2 (5 bases). CDR1 SEHNR and CDR2 FQNEAQ come from the germline V gene (reference sequence). The CDR3 has 12 residues. V was cut by 4 bases and J by 5 bases, with 9 bases left in between. The CDR3 loop is CASSSPGDEQYF. The CDR3 DNA follows: TGTGCCAGCAGCTCACCCGGGGACGAGCAGTACTTC.

The genes are TRBV6-5 and TRBJ2-7, with 8 bases lining up with TRBD1. The CDR3 covers 14 residues. Trimming took 6 bases from V and 2 from J; bases not matched to a gene: 6. Per germline, CDR1 MNHEY and CDR2 SVGAGI. Written as DNA, the CDR3 is TGTGCCAGCAGAGCGACAGGGGCGGCCTACGAGCAGTACTTC. This encodes CASRATGAAYEQYF.

This clone was seen a few times. Other DNA sequences in the sample encode the same CDR3. The J gene is TRBJ1-1, the V gene TRBV19, with no clear D. The CDR3 is 12 amino acids. The V end was cut by 4 bases, the J end by 4 bases, with 7 bases between. Germline assignment: CDR1 LNHDA and CDR2 SQIVND (reference sequence). CDR3 region: CASSNRGTEAFF. The CDR3 coding sequence is TGTGCCAGTAGTAACCGGGGCACTGAAGCTTTCTTT. Full variable domain (remainder filled in from reference TRBV19 and TRBJ1-1): DGGITQSPKYLFRKEGQNVTLSCEQNLNHDAMYWYRQDPGQGLRLIYYSQIVNDFQKGDIAEGYSVSREKKESFPLTVTSAQKNPTAFYLCASSNRGTEAFFGQGTRLTVV.

The rearrangement uses TRBV4-3 and TRBJ2-7; 9 nucleotides agree with TRBD2. V trimming: 1 base; J trimming: 1 base; junction bases outside the gene matches: 2. Germline V lookup: CDR1 LGHNA, CDR2 YSLEER. CDR3 length: 15 residues. The CDR3 reads CASSQGTSVSYEQYF. CDR3 bases: TGCGCCAGCAGCCAAGGGACTAGCGTTTCCTACGAGCAGTACTTC.

The chain has TRBV6-2 or TRBV6-3 and TRBJ2-1; perhaps TRBD2 as D (6 bases). The length of the CDR3 is 18 residues. V was shortened by 5 bases and J by 8 bases, with 28 bases between the two germline ends. Germline CDR1 reads MNHEY; CDR2 reads SVGEGT. In DNA, the CDR3 is TGTGCCAGCAGTCCGACTACTTTGACTAGTGGCCTTAGGGATGAGCAGTTCTTC. Protein: CASSPTTLTSGLRDEQFF.

The chain uses TRBV12-3 or TRBV12-4 and TRBJ2-7; D is unresolved. V lost 4 bases, J lost 6 bases, and 7 bases lay in between. The CDR3 sequence is 11 residues long. The chain's CDR3 is CASSYAVEQYF. In DNA form, the CDR3 reads TGTGCCAGCAGTTATGCGGTCGAGCAGTACTTC.

In the case of this clone: Additional DNA sequences in this sample encode the identical CDR3. The chain joins TRBV28 to TRBJ2-7; no reliable D call. V shed 8 bases and J shed 0 bases, with 8 bases lying between them. In germline, CDR1 is MDHEN, CDR2 SYDVKM. There are 12 residues in the CDR3. CDR3: CASASGSYEQYF. The CDR3 bases are TGTGCCAGCGCGTCAGGCTCCTACGAGCAGTACTTC.

The sample holds one count of this clone. The chain carries TRBV13 and TRBJ1-6; the D is unclear. This CDR3 region has 12 residues. Germline CDR1 is PRHDT and CDR2 is FYEKMQ (reference sequence). V lost 3 bases and J lost 8, with 5 bases in between. The CDR3 reads CASSFIDSPLHF. The CDR3, as DNA: TGTGCCAGCAGCTTTATCGATTCACCCCTCCACTTT.

The rearrangement uses TRBV12-3 or TRBV12-4 and TRBJ1-6, with a tentative D call TRBD1 (6 bases). The CDR3 has 12 residues. The V end was cut by 8 bases, the J end by 10 bases, with 12 bases between. CDR3 sequence: CASLGGWSPLHF. In DNA form, the CDR3 reads TGTGCCAGCCTAGGGGGTTGGTCACCCCTCCACTTT.

The chain carries TRBV7-9 and TRBJ1-1; D gene unclear. The CDR3 totals 12 residues. In germline, CDR1 is SEHNR, CDR2 FQNEAQ (reference sequence). V dropped 2 bases and J dropped 10 bases, with 11 bases sitting between them. The CDR3 DNA reads TGTGCCAGCAGCTTATCAACCGCAGGAGCTTTCTTT. This sequence encodes CASSLSTAGAFF.

Here the CDR3 DNA reads TGTGCCAGCATGCGCGGCAGGGTGAACGGGGAGCTGTTTTTT. Protein sequence: CASMRGRVNGELFF. V usage is TRBV7-2 and J usage is TRBJ2-2, with D possibly being TRBD1 (5 bases). This CDR3 is 14 amino acids long. Looked up from germline, CDR1 is SGHTA and CDR2 is FQGNSA. The V and J ends lost 7 bases and 7 bases respectively, with 16 bases between them.

The chain has TRBV6-2 or TRBV6-3 and TRBJ2-7, with D possibly TRBD1 on 5 matching bases. The CDR3 contains 15 residues. Trimming removed 5 bases from V and 2 bases from J, with 16 bases in between. Germline V gives CDR1 MNHEY, CDR2 SVGEGT. The CDR3 loop is CASSRPDRTPYEQYF. The CDR3 bases are TGTGCCAGCAGTCGTCCAGACAGAACACCCTACGAGCAGTACTTC.

This chain uses TRBV24-1 with TRBJ2-5; 16 bases align to TRBD2. Trimming cost V 10 bases and J 5 bases; bases outside gene matches: 6. CDR1 KGHDR and CDR2 SFDVKD come from the germline V gene. There are 15 residues in the CDR3. The CDR3 bases are TGTGCCACTGGGACTAGCGGGGGGGCTTGGGAGACCCAGTACTTC. The encoded protein is CATGTSGGAWETQYF.

The chain joins TRBV18 to TRBJ2-7; 7 bases line up with TRBD2. This CDR3 is built from 15 residues. Germline values: CDR1 KGHSH, CDR2 LQKENI. The V and J ends lost 8 bases and 0 bases, in that order; junction bases with no gene match: 10. As DNA, the CDR3 is TGTGCCAGCCGTCCTCCGGGGGGTACCTCCTACGAGCAGTACTTC. It is translated as CASRPPGGTSYEQYF.

The chain joins TRBV4-2 to TRBJ2-7, with 16 positions matching TRBD2. The J segment lost 0 bases and the V segment lost 1 base, leaving 3 bases of the junction unmatched. CDR1 and CDR2 (germline): LGHNA, YNFKEQ. The CDR3 runs 18 residues. CDR3 nucleotide sequence: TGTGCCAGCAGCCAAGTGGGACTAGCGGGAGGGAGCTCCTACGAGCAGTACTTC. It translates to CASSQVGLAGGSSYEQYF.

The CDR3 region is CSGSAGGQETQYF. Here the CDR3 DNA reads TGCAGTGGTAGTGCGGGGGGCCAAGAGACCCAGTACTTC. The gene calls are TRBV20-1 and TRBJ2-5, with 8 bases aligning to TRBD2. V was clipped by 7 bases and J by 1 base; unmatched bases: 5. Germline V gene sequence: CDR1 DFQATT, CDR2 SNEGSKA (reference sequence). The CDR3 sequence is 13 residues long.

The chain combines TRBV7-2 with TRBJ1-6; D unclear. The V gene lost 5 bases and the J gene lost 9 bases, with 11 bases spanning the gap. Germline lookup yields CDR1 SGHTA and CDR2 FQGNSA. The CDR3 is made up of 13 amino acids. In DNA form, the CDR3 reads TGTGCCAGCAGCAACGGACTTAGTTCACCCCTCCACTTT. Translation gives CASSNGLSSPLHF.

This chain links TRBV18 with TRBJ2-3; a possible D gene is TRBD1 (6 bases). This CDR3 comprises 16 residues. V was trimmed by 1 base and J by 1 base, leaving 12 bases between them. CDR1 is KGHSH, CDR2 LQKENI, per germline. DNA of the CDR3: TGTGCCAGCTCACCACTCGGGGCAGGGGGCACAGATACGCAGTATTTT. It specifies CASSPLGAGGTDTQYF.

The chain has TRBV3-1 (or the pseudogene TRBV3-2) and TRBJ1-5; D not resolved. Trimming cost V 1 base and J 9 bases, with 7 bases left between them. The CDR3 length is 12 residues. Germline V gene data show CDR1 as LGHDT and CDR2 as YNNKEL (reference sequence). DNA of the CDR3: TGTGCCAGCAGCCAAGCTGCGTCGCCCCAGCATTTT. It specifies CASSQAASPQHF.

The chain recombines TRBV19 with TRBJ2-1, with 9 bases that match TRBD2. Germline lookup yields CDR1 LNHDA and CDR2 SQIVND (reference sequence). With 5 bases clipped from V and 6 bases from J, the junction kept 5 bases outside the gene matches. This CDR3 has 14 residues. The CDR3 DNA sequence: TGTGCCAGTAGTCGGGCGGGGGGGTTCAATGAGCAGTTCTTC. It encodes CASSRAGGFNEQFF.

This chain joins TRBV2 and TRBJ2-2; D not certain. The V gene's germline CDR1 is SNHLY and CDR2 FYNNEI. The germline V and J ends were trimmed by 4 bases and 1 base, with 10 bases remaining between them. This CDR3 has 15 amino acids. This CDR3 reads CASSARHRNTGELFF. The CDR3, as DNA: TGTGCCAGCAGTGCAAGACATCGGAACACCGGGGAGCTGTTTTTT.

This clone showed up just a few times. The chain links TRBV19 to TRBJ1-3; tentatively, D is TRBD1 (5 bases). V was shortened by 5 bases and J by 2 bases, with 10 bases between the two germline ends. The CDR3 has 14 residues. Germline V lookup: CDR1 LNHDA, CDR2 SQIVND (reference sequence). CDR3 protein: CASSPDTTGNTIYF. CDR3 DNA: TGTGCCAGTAGTCCGGACACGACTGGAAACACCATATATTTT.

On this clone itself: Other DNA sequences within the sample encode an identical CDR3. The chain links TRBV9 to TRBJ2-1; 8 positions agree with TRBD1. CDR1 SGDLS and CDR2 YYNGEE come from the germline V gene. The CDR3 length is 15 residues. The ends lost 2 bases at V and 0 bases at J; junction bases unmatched: 1. This CDR3 is CASSVGQGSYNEQFF. In DNA, the CDR3 is TGTGCCAGCAGCGTCGGACAGGGCTCCTACAATGAGCAGTTCTTC.

The chain joins TRBV6-5 to TRBJ1-2, with 9 positions matching TRBD1. Germline CDR1 reads MNHEY; CDR2 reads SVGAGI. CDR3 length: 13 amino acids. The J segment lost 8 bases and the V segment lost 6 bases, leaving 7 bases of the junction unmatched. CDR3 bases: TGTGCCAGCAGGAAACAGGGGGCTAAGGGCTACACCTTC. Translated: CASRKQGAKGYTF.